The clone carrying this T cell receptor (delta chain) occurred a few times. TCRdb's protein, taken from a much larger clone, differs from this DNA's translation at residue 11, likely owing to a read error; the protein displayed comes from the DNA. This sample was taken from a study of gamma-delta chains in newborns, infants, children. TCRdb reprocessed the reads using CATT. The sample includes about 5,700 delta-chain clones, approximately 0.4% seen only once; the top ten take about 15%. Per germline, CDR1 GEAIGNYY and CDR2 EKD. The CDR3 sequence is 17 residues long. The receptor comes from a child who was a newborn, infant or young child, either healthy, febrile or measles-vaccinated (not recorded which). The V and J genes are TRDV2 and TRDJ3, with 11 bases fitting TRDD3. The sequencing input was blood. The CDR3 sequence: CACDLGDTSWGTRQMFF. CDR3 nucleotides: TGTGCCTGTGACCTGGGGGATACATCCTGGGGCACCCGACAGATGTTTTTC.